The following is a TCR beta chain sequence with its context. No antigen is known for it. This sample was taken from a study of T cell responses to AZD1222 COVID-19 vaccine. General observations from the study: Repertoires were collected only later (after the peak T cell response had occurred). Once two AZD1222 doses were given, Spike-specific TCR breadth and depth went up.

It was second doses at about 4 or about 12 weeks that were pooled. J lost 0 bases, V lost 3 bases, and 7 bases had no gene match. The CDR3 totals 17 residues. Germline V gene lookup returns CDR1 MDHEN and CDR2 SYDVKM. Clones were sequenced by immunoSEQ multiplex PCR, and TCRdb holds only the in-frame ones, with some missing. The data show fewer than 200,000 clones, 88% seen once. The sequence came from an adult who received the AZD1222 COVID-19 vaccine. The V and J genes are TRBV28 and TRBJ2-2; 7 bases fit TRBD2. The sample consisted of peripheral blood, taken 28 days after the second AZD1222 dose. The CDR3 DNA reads TGTGCCAGCAGTTTGTTTATCGCGGGGGCGAACACCGGGGAGCTGTTTTTT. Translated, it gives CASSLFIAGANTGELFF.